The 22 T cell receptor beta chains below were found in one sample sequenced in a study of shared clonotypes between healthy human individuals. Here immunoSEQ multiplex PCR was the method, and the copy in TCRdb shows in-frame clones only, minus some. Counted here are roughly 2.5 million clones, over 85% occurring once; the ten biggest clones make up over 0.12%. Sample: naive CD4+ T cells sorted from blood. Stated subset: CD45RA+ positively selected. These receptors all stem from a man younger than 30 in good health.

V is TRBV30 and J is TRBJ2-7; either TRBD1 or TRBD2 may supply D (5 bases each). Germline CDR1 GTSNPN, CDR2 SVGIG (reference sequence). Trimming shortened V by 4 bases and J by 3 bases, and 19 bases separated the two germline ends. This CDR3 region has 15 residues. CDR3 sequence reads: CAWTPTRDGGYEQYF. The CDR3 DNA reads TGTGCCTGGACCCCTACGAGGGACGGTGGCTACGAGCAGTACTTC.

The chain carries TRBV6-5 and TRBJ1-1, with a tentative D call TRBD1 (6 bases). V was cut by 4 bases and J by 1 base, with 10 bases left in between. The length of the CDR3 is 14 residues. Germline loops: CDR1 MNHEY, CDR2 SVGAGI. In DNA form, the CDR3 reads TGTGCCAGCAGTTCGACGGACAGGAACACTGAAGCTTTCTTT. Protein sequence: CASSSTDRNTEAFF.

This clone has only a few counts. The genes are TRBV19 and TRBJ1-2; D may be TRBD1 (5 bases). The CDR3 is 15 residues long. Germline CDR1 LNHDA, CDR2 SQIVND (reference sequence). Trimming took off 1 base at V and 4 bases at J, with 13 bases between the two ends. The CDR3 region is CASSIGPGHGYGYTF. The CDR3, as DNA: TGTGCCAGTAGTATAGGGCCAGGGCACGGCTATGGCTACACCTTC.

V is TRBV5-4 and J is TRBJ2-7; D unclear. The V end lost 2 bases, the J end lost 0 bases, and 9 bases lay between the germline ends. The CDR3 is 14 residues long. Germline loops: CDR1 SGHNT, CDR2 YYREEE (reference sequence). CDR3 in DNA: TGTGCCAGCAGCTTAGACCTAAACTCCTACGAGCAGTACTTC. Encoded protein: CASSLDLNSYEQYF.

The chain links TRBV27 to TRBJ1-1; D is uncertain. Germline loops: CDR1 MNHEY, CDR2 SMNVEV (reference sequence). This CDR3 is 16 amino acids long. Trimming stripped 5 bases from V and 0 bases from J, with 16 bases between. This CDR3 reads CASSLAPPRMNTEAFF. DNA for the CDR3: TGTGCCAGCAGTCTGGCACCCCCCAGAATGAACACTGAAGCTTTCTTT.

This rearrangement joins TRBV6-1 to TRBJ1-5; D is unclear. V lost 3 bases and J lost 0, with 12 bases in between. The germline V gene has CDR1 MNHNS and CDR2 SASEGT. The CDR3 is 16 residues long. The DNA of the CDR3 is TGTGCCAGCAGTGACGGTAGGCCGGATAGCAATCAGCCCCAGCATTTT. This translates into CASSDGRPDSNQPQHF.

This sequence joins TRBV6-5 and TRBJ1-2; no reliable D call. The CDR3 is 13 residues long. CDR1 and CDR2 from the germline V gene are MNHEY and SVGAGI. V lost 5 bases and J 5 bases, leaving 12 bases between the germline ends. CDR3 sequence reads: CASSTDGYYGYTF. In DNA, the CDR3 is TGTGCCAGCAGTACCGACGGGTATTATGGCTACACCTTC.

This clone occurred once. The gene calls are TRBV28 and TRBJ1-2; D is unresolved. From germline, CDR1 is MDHEN and CDR2 SYDVKM. This CDR3 is built from 14 residues. Trimming shortened V by 6 bases and J by 0 bases, and 11 bases separated the two germline ends. The CDR3 loop reads CASRSPGSNYGYTF. CDR3 nucleotides: TGTGCCAGCAGGTCACCAGGCTCTAACTATGGCTACACCTTC.

On this clone itself: The sample has other DNA sequences that encode this CDR3 too. The rearrangement links TRBV19 to TRBJ1-2; D possibly corresponds to TRBD1 (6 bases). V shed 1 base and J shed 4 bases, with 7 bases lying between them. This CDR3 region has 13 residues. CDR1 is LNHDA, CDR2 SQIVND, per germline (reference sequence). CDR3 residues: CASSIGGGYGYTF. DNA of the CDR3: TGTGCCAGTAGTATAGGAGGGGGCTATGGCTACACCTTC. The entire variable domain, with the rest obtained from reference TRBV19 and TRBJ1-2, is as follows: DGGITQSPKYLFRKEGQNVTLSCEQNLNHDAMYWYRQDPGQGLRLIYYSQIVNDFQKGDIAEGYSVSREKKESFPLTVTSAQKNPTAFYLCASSIGGGYGYTFGSGTRLTVV.

This chain links TRBV11-2 with TRBJ2-1; TRBD1 aligns across 10 bases. V gave up 3 bases and J gave up 8 bases; unmatched junction bases: 10. The CDR3 runs 16 residues. Germline loops: CDR1 SGHAT, CDR2 FQNNGV. CDR3 bases: TGTGCCAGCAGCTTGGACGACAGGGGGCGAGGGGATGAGCAGTTCTTC. Encoded protein: CASSLDDRGRGDEQFF.

The V and J genes are TRBV18 and TRBJ2-3, with a weak D call TRBD1 (5 bases). Trimming took off 2 bases at V and 1 base at J, with 13 bases between the two ends. This CDR3 has 16 residues. The germline V gene has CDR1 KGHSH and CDR2 LQKENI. CDR3 region: CASSPGQGSGTDTQYF. The CDR3 DNA is TGTGCCAGCTCACCAGGTCAGGGATCCGGCACAGATACGCAGTATTTT. Supplemented by reference TRBV18 and TRBJ2-3, the full variable domain reads NAGVMQNPRHLVRRRGQEARLRCSPMKGHSHVYWYRQLPEEGLKFMVYLQKENIIDESGMPKERFSAEFPKEGPSILRIQQVVRGDSAAYFCASSPGQGSGTDTQYFGPGTRLTVL.

The chain combines TRBV9 with TRBJ1-3, with 8 bases identical to TRBD1. Germline CDR1 SGDLS, CDR2 YYNGEE. Trimming at V came to 4 bases and at J to 4 bases, leaving 16 bases not matched to a gene. CDR3 length equals 18 residues. In nucleotides, the CDR3 is TGTGCCAGCAGCCACCTAGGACAGGGAGAATCGTGGGGAAACACCATATATTTT. This gives the protein CASSHLGQGESWGNTIYF.

This clone came up a few times. V gene TRBV25-1 combines with J gene TRBJ1-1, with D unresolved. Between the trimmed V and J ends, which lost 4 bases and 7 bases, there was a span of 13 bases. From germline, CDR1 is MGHDK and CDR2 SYGVNS. The CDR3 totals 13 residues. In DNA, the CDR3 is TGTGCCAGCAGTGGCCCGAGCCCTGTTGAAGCTTTCTTT. Its protein product is CASSGPSPVEAFF.

The chain is built from TRBV6-1 and TRBJ1-5; 8 bases agree with TRBD1. From germline, CDR1 is MNHNS and CDR2 SASEGT. V was clipped by 8 bases and J by 10 bases; unmatched bases: 10. The CDR3 runs 13 residues. The CDR3 nucleotides read TGTGCCAGCCGAGGCACAGGGGGAATTCCCCAGCATTTT. This sequence encodes CASRGTGGIPQHF.

The chain employs TRBV7-2 and TRBJ1-2; 8 bases align to TRBD1. From germline, CDR1 is SGHTA and CDR2 FQGNSA. The CDR3 is 15 amino acids. Losses at the gene ends were 6 bases for V and 3 bases for J; bases not matched to a gene: 9. As DNA, the CDR3 is TGTGCCAGCAGTAAGCAGGGGGCGAGCGACTATGGCTACACCTTC. This codes for CASSKQGASDYGYTF.

V and J are TRBV2 and TRBJ2-7; maybe TRBD2 (6 bases). The ends were cut back, 6 bases at V and 3 bases at J, with 18 bases in the middle. Germline V CDR1 and CDR2: SNHLY, FYNNEI. The CDR3 runs to 15 residues. As DNA, the CDR3 is TGTGCCAGCAGCGAACTTCGGGGGAGAGGCTACGAGCAGTACTTC. This codes for CASSELRGRGYEQYF.

Only one count was recorded for this clone. The J gene is TRBJ1-1, the V gene TRBV7-3, with D maybe TRBD1 (5 bases). CDR3 size: 13 residues. Germline CDR1 SGHTA, CDR2 FQGTGA. Trimming left V 5 bases short and J 1 base short, with 8 bases between. CDR3 residues: CASSHGTNTEAFF. The CDR3 bases are TGTGCCAGCAGCCACGGGACGAACACTGAAGCTTTCTTT.

This sequence joins TRBV2 and TRBJ2-7; no firm D call. The CDR3 has 14 amino acids. Deletions cut 4 bases from V and 1 base from J, with 11 bases between. Germline CDR1 is SNHLY and CDR2 is FYNNEI. Here the CDR3 reads CASSGRLTSYEQYF. The CDR3 nucleotides read TGTGCCAGCAGTGGCCGCCTAACATCCTACGAGCAGTACTTC.

Notes on this clone: Different DNA sequences within this sample yield the same CDR3. The V and J genes are TRBV9 and TRBJ1-1, with D unclear. Deletions cut 0 bases from V and 0 bases from J, with 6 bases between. This CDR3 is built from 14 residues. Germline V gene lookup returns CDR1 SGDLS and CDR2 YYNGEE. CDR3 DNA sequence: TGTGCCAGCAGCGTAGTAGGGCTGAACACTGAAGCTTTCTTT. Encoded protein: CASSVVGLNTEAFF.

The V call is TRBV4-3, the J call TRBJ1-1; TRBD1 aligns across 7 bases. The CDR3 extends over 14 amino acids. Germline V gives CDR1 LGHNA, CDR2 YSLEER. The V and J ends lost 0 bases and 6 bases, in that order; junction bases with no gene match: 4. The CDR3 sequence is CASSQEPGGSEAFF. CDR3 nucleotide sequence: TGCGCCAGCAGCCAAGAACCAGGGGGATCTGAAGCTTTCTTT.

CDR3 loop: CAISRGTDLYEQYF. The CDR3 nucleotides are TGTGCCATCAGTCGCGGGACAGACCTCTACGAGCAGTACTTC. The rearrangement uses TRBV10-3 and TRBJ2-7; a weak D match, TRBD1 (7 bases). Trimming stripped 5 bases from V and 3 bases from J, with 14 bases between. Germline loops: CDR1 ENHRY, CDR2 SYGVKD. The CDR3 has 14 amino acids.

CDR3 coding DNA: TGTGCCAGCTCACCCCGAAGGGTGGACTTCTCCTACAATGAGCAGTTCTTC. Amino acids: CASSPRRVDFSYNEQFF. V and J are TRBV18 and TRBJ2-1; a weak D match, TRBD2 (5 bases). Trimming stripped 3 bases from V and 0 bases from J, with 15 bases between. This CDR3 has 17 amino acids. The germline CDR1 and CDR2 sequences are KGHSH and LQKENI.